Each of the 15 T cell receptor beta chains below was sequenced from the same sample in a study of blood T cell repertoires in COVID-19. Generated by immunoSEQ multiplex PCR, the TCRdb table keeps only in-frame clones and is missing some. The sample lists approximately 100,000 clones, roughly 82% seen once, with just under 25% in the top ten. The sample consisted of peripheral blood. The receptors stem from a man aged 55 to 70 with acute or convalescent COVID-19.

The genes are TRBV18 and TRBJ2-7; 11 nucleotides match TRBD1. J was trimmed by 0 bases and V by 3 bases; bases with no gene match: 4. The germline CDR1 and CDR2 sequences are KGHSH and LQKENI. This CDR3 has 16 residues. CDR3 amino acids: CASSPLGQGASYEQYF. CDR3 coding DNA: TGTGCCAGCTCACCCCTAGGACAGGGGGCCTCCTACGAGCAGTACTTC.

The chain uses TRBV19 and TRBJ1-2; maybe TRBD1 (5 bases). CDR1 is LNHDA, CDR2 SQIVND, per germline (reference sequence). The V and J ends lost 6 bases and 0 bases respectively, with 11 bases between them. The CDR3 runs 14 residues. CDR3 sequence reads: CASREDSSNYGYTF. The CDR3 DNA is TGTGCCAGTAGGGAAGACAGTTCTAACTATGGCTACACCTTC.

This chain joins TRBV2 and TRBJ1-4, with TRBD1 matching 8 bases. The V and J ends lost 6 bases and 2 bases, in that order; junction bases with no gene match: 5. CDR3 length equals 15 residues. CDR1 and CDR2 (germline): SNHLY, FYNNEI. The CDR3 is CASRVQGETNEKLFF. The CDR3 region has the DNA TGTGCCAGCAGAGTACAGGGGGAGACTAATGAAAAACTGTTTTTT.

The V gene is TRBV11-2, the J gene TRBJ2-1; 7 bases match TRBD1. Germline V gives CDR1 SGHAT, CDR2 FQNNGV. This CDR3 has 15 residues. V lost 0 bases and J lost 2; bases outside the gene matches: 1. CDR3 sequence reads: CASSLEGTAYNEQFF. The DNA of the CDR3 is TGTGCCAGCAGCTTAGAAGGGACAGCCTACAATGAGCAGTTCTTC.

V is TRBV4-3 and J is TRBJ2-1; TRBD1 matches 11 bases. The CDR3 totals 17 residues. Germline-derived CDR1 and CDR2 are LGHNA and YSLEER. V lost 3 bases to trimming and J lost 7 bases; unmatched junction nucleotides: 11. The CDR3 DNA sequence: TGCGCCAGCAGCCATAAGCCTCCTGGGACAGGGGGAAATGAGCAGTTCTTC. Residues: CASSHKPPGTGGNEQFF.

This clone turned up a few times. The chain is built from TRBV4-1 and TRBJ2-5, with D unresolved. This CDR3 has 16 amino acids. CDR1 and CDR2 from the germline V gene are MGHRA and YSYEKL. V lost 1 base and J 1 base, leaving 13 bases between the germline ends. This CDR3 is CASSQGGVPSQETQYF. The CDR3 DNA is TGCGCCAGCAGCCAAGGAGGAGTACCCTCCCAAGAGACCCAGTACTTC.

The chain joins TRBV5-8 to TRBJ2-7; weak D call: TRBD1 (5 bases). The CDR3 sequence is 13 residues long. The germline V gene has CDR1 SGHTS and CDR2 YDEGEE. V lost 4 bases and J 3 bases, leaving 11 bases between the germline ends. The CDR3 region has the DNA TGTGCCAGCAGCCAGGACACCCTCTACGAGCAGTACGTC. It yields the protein CASSQDTLYEQYV.

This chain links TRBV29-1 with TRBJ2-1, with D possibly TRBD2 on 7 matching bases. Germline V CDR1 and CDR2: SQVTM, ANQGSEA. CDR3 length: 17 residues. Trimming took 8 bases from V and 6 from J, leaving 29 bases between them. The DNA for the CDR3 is TGCAGCTCGCGGGGATTTTTTGGGGCGGGGGCTATCAATGAGCAGTTCTTC. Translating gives CSSRGFFGAGAINEQFF.

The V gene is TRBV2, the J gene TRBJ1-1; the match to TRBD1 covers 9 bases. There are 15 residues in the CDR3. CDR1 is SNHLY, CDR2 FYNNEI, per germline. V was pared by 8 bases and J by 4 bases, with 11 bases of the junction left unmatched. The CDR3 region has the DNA TGTGCCAGCCGCGCAAACAGGGGGCTTAGCACTGAAGCTTTCTTT. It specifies CASRANRGLSTEAFF.

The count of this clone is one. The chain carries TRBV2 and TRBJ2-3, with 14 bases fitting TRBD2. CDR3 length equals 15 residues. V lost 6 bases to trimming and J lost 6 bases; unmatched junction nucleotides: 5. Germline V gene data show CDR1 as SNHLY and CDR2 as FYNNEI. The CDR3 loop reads CASRLRTSGGDTQYF. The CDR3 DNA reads TGTGCCAGCAGACTTAGGACTAGCGGGGGGGATACGCAGTATTTT.

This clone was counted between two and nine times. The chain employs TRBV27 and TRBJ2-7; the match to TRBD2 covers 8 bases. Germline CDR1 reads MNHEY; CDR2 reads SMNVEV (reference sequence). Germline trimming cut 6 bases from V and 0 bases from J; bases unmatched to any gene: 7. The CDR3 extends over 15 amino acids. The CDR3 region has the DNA TGTGCCAGCAGAAGACGGGGGGGACACTCCTACGAGCAGTACGTC. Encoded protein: CASRRRGGHSYEQYV.

The CDR3 loop is CASSSGQGGEKLFF. CDR3 DNA: TGTGCCAGCAGCTCGGGACAGGGAGGGGAAAAACTGTTTTTT. The chain links TRBV11-2 to TRBJ1-4, with TRBD1 matching over 9 bases. The CDR3 totals 14 residues. Trimming at V came to 4 bases and at J to 8 bases, leaving 5 bases not matched to a gene. Germline assignment: CDR1 SGHAT and CDR2 FQNNGV.

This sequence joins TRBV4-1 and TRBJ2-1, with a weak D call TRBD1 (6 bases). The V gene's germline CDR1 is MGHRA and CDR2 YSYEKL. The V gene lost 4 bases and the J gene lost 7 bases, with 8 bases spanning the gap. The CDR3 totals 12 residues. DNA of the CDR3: TGCGCCAGCAGCCTAACAGGGAATGAGCAGTTCTTC. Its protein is CASSLTGNEQFF.

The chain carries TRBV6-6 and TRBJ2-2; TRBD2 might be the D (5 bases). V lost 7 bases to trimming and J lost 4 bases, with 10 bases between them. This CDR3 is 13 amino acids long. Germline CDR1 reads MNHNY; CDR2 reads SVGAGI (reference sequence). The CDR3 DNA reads TGTGCCAGCACCAAACGGGGCACCGGGGAGCTGTTTTTT. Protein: CASTKRGTGELFF.

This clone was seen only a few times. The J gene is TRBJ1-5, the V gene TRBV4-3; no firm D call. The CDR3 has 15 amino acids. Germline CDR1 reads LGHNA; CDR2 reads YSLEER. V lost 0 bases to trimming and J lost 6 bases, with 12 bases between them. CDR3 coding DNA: TGCGCCAGCAGCCAAGAGCTAGGCGGTGTTCAGCCCCAGCATTTT. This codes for CASSQELGGVQPQHF.